The rows below give T cell receptor beta chains drawn from one sample of a study of T cell responses to AZD1222 COVID-19 vaccine. The method was immunoSEQ multiplex PCR; TCRdb's version includes in-frame clones alone and lacks a portion of them. The data show about 93,000 clones, with about 90% seen just once and roughly 15% held by the top ten. The input for sequencing was peripheral blood, taken on day 0 of AZD1222 vaccination. These receptors were obtained from an adult in good health. The CDR3 runs from the conserved cysteine through the conserved F or W. The order of the fields is J gene, V gene, D gene, clone size, CDR3 protein, CDR3 DNA. A D gene is named only where the DNA matches it firmly. The size field is filled for only some rows; it gives once, few, many or a size class.

TRBJ1-3	TRBV6-5	TRBD1	.	CASSYSSRGLGNTIYF	TGTGCCAGCAGTTACTCGAGCAGGGGGCTTGGAAACACCATATATTTT
TRBJ2-7	TRBV5-1	.	once	CASSLDGLTSYEQYF	TGCGCCAGCAGCTTGGATGGGCTCACCTCCTACGAGCAGTACTTC
TRBJ1-1	TRBV9	TRBD1	.	CASSEGTGRTEAFF	TGTGCCAGCAGCGAGGGGACAGGGAGGACTGAAGCTTTCTTT
TRBJ2-3	TRBV7-3	TRBD2	.	CASSLSPGLAGGPGTQYF	TGTGCCAGCAGCTTAAGCCCGGGACTAGCGGGAGGGCCAGGTACGCAGTATTTT
TRBJ2-7	TRBV11-2	.	.	CASSRRGHRSYEQYF	TGTGCCAGCAGCCGACGGGGGCACCGGTCCTACGAGCAGTACTTC
TRBJ1-2	TRBV19	.	.	CASSPNQGYYGYTF	TGTGCCAGTAGTCCCAACCAGGGATACTATGGCTACACCTTC
TRBJ2-1	TRBV7-7	TRBD2	.	CASSALVGREVVNEQFF	TGTGCTAGCAGCGCCCTGGTCGGGCGGGAGGTAGTCAATGAGCAGTTCTTC
TRBJ1-2	TRBV29-1	TRBD1	.	CSAETGRREF	TGCAGCGCCGAGACAGGGCGCCGTGAATTC
TRBJ2-7	TRBV14	TRBD2	.	CASSQVSSGSNEQYF	TGTGCCAGCAGCCAAGTGTCTAGCGGGAGTAACGAGCAGTACTTC
TRBJ1-4	TRBV19	.	once	CASSIAGNSREKLFF	TGTGCCAGTAGTATCGCAGGGAATTCAAGGGAAAAACTGTTTTTT
TRBJ1-1	TRBV6-2/TRBV6-3	.	once	CASSPGARKHAEAFF	TGTGCCAGCAGCCCGGGGGCCAGGAAGCACGCTGAAGCTTTCTTT
TRBJ2-7	TRBV7-2	TRBD2	.	CASGTSGSYEQYF	TGTGCATCCGGGACTAGCGGCTCCTACGAGCAGTACTTC
TRBJ1-2	TRBV30	.	.	CAWRSQGGGYTF	TGTGCCTGGAGATCCCAGGGTGGCGGCTACACCTTC
TRBJ2-7	TRBV11-2	.	.	CASSPSVAEQYF	TGTGCCAGCAGCCCGAGCGTGGCCGAGCAGTACTTC
TRBJ1-6	TRBV7-9	.	once	CASSFPSGLNSPLHF	TGTGCCAGCAGCTTTCCGTCGGGCCTGAACTCACCCCTCCACTTT
TRBJ2-5	TRBV5-1	TRBD2	.	CASSLVSSGSGETQYF	TGCGCCAGCAGCTTGGTTTCTAGCGGGAGTGGAGAGACCCAGTACTTC
TRBJ1-4	TRBV2	.	.	CASSEAALSSEKLFF	TGTGCCAGCAGTGAAGCGGCCCTTAGCAGTGAAAAACTGTTTTTT
TRBJ1-1	TRBV28	TRBD1	.	CASSSPGPGQGNTEAFF	TGTGCCAGCAGTTCACCTGGACCGGGACAGGGGAACACTGAAGCTTTCTTT
TRBJ2-7	TRBV18	.	.	CASSPFNEPNYEQYF	TGTGCCAGCTCGCCTTTCAATGAGCCTAATTACGAGCAGTACTTC
TRBJ1-1	TRBV7-2	.	.	CASSSLGHGAVTEAFF	TGTGCCAGCAGTTCCTTAGGGCATGGGGCGGTCACTGAAGCTTTCTTT
TRBJ2-7	TRBV12-3/TRBV12-4	TRBD2	.	CASRGGAYEQYF	TGTGCCAGCCGGGGGGGAGCCTACGAGCAGTACTTC
TRBJ2-7	TRBV7-9	.	.	CASSLGFKSRGYEQYF	TGTGCCAGCAGCTTAGGGTTTAAGTCGAGGGGCTACGAGCAGTACTTC
TRBJ2-1	TRBV28	TRBD2	.	CASRTPAGSSYNEQFF	TGTGCCAGCAGGACTCCAGCGGGGAGCTCCTACAATGAGCAGTTCTTC
TRBJ2-7	TRBV28	.	.	CASSLAYEQYF	TGTGCCAGCAGCCTCGCCTACGAGCAGTACTTC
TRBJ1-1	TRBV25-1	.	.	CASSESRGYSTEAFF	TGTGCCAGCAGTGAATCCCGGGGTTATTCCACTGAAGCTTTCTTT
TRBJ1-6	TRBV7-6	.	.	CASSLNSPLHF	TGTGCCAGCAGCCTCAATTCACCCCTCCACTTT
TRBJ1-2	TRBV6-5	.	.	CASVVEGYYGYTF	TGTGCCAGCGTAGTTGAGGGGTACTATGGCTACACCTTC
TRBJ1-1	TRBV3-1/TRBV3-2	.	.	CASSQVKNTEAFF	TGTGCCAGCAGCCAAGTTAAGAACACTGAAGCTTTCTTT
TRBJ2-2	TRBV10-1	.	few	CASSDRLAGELFF	TGCGCCAGCAGCGACAGACTAGCCGGGGAGCTGTTTTTT
TRBJ2-1	TRBV7-8	.	.	CASSWVRVSANEQFF	TGTGCCAGCAGCTGGGTGAGGGTATCGGCCAATGAGCAGTTCTTC
TRBJ2-7	TRBV7-2	.	.	CASSLEAGPYEQYF	TGTGCCAGCAGCTTAGAGGCGGGTCCCTACGAGCAGTACTTC